This TCR beta chain was recorded in a study of shared clonotypes between healthy human individuals. Broader study findings: Larger estimated richness was generally seen in naive subsets than in memory subsets.

The germline V gene encodes CDR1 LGHNT and CDR2 FRNRAP. The CDR3 is 17 amino acids. After removal of 4 bases from V and 0 bases from J, the junction contained 8 bases not matched to a gene. Researchers partitioned CD4+ cells into CD45RA+ naive and CD45RA-negative memory subsets. Measured with immunoSEQ multiplex PCR; TCRdb has only the in-frame clones, and not every one. The table lists roughly 2.5 million clones, approximately 94% of them singletons. This clone was observed once. Antigen: not known. The receptor's source is a man aged 18 to 30 in good health. Specimen: naive CD4+ T cells sorted from blood. Subset of the sample: CD45RA+ positively selected. J is TRBJ1-3 and V is TRBV12-5; TRBD1 matches 8 bases. The CDR3 reads CASGSGQGFHSGNTIYF. The CDR3 region has the DNA TGTGCTAGTGGTTCTGGACAGGGTTTCCACTCTGGAAACACCATATATTTT.